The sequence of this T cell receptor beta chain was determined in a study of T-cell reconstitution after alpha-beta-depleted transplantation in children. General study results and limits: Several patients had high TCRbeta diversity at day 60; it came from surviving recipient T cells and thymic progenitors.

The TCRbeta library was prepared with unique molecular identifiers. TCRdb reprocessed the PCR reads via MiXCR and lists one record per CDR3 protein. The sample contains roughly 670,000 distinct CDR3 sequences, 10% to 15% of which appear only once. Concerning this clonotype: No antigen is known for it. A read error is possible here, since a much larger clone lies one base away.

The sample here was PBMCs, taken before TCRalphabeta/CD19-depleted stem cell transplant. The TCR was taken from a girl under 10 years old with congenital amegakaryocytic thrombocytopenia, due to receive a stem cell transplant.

The CDR3 sequence is CSASTGIVYNEQIF. The CDR3 coding sequence is TGCAGTGCTAGTACTGGGATTGTCTACAATGAGCAGATCTTC. This chain links TRBV20-1 with TRBJ2-1, with D unclear. Germline V gene sequence: CDR1 DFQATT, CDR2 SNEGSKA (reference sequence). CDR3 length: 14 residues.